Each of the 26 T cell receptor beta chains below was sequenced from the same sample in a study of T cells in Graves' hyperthyroidism and ophthalmopathy. Amplification yielded TCR beta CDR3 regions, with RNA transcripts as the source. First-round RT-PCR of the TCR CDR3 relied on the HTBI primer set. Each CDR3 protein gets one entry after TCRdb re-called the multiplex PCR reads with MiXCR. Found here are hundreds of thousands of distinct CDR3 sequences, 30% to 40% of them singletons; the top ten hold roughly 30%. The sequenced material came from blood. These receptors came from a woman between 40 and 55 years old with Graves' hyperthyroidism.

With regard to this clonotype: Possible read error: a much larger clone is one base away. This chain joins TRBV9 and TRBJ1-2, with TRBD1 matching 10 bases. Germline CDR1 is SGDLS and CDR2 is YYNGEE. The CDR3 contains 13 residues. CDR3 DNA: TGTGCCAGCAACGTAGGACAGGGGGATGGCTACACCTTC. It codes for CASNVGQGDGYTF.

The chain couples TRBV29-1 to TRBJ2-7; a weak D match, TRBD1 (6 bases). The J call may be faulty, since TRBJ2-1 better matches the DNA end. The germline V gene encodes CDR1 SQVTM and CDR2 ANQGSEA. The CDR3 is 12 amino acids. CDR3 nucleotides: TGCAGCGTTGGCTCAGGGGTAGATGAGCAGTTCTTC. This translates into CSVGSGVDEQFF.

This clonotype has only a few counts. This CDR3 reads CASSVEGQGSGNTIYF. In DNA form, the CDR3 reads TGTGCCAGCAGCGTAGAAGGACAGGGTTCTGGAAACACCATATATTTT. V gene TRBV9 combines with J gene TRBJ1-3; the match to TRBD1 covers 8 bases. This CDR3 is built from 16 residues. V was pared by 0 bases and J by 1 base, with 3 bases of the junction left unmatched. Germline V gives CDR1 SGDLS, CDR2 YYNGEE.

This rearrangement joins TRBV6-5 to TRBJ2-5; possibly TRBD2 for D (5 bases). Trimming cost V 9 bases and J 1 base, with 12 bases left between them. This CDR3 is 13 amino acids long. Germline V gene lookup returns CDR1 MNHEY and CDR2 SVGAGI. The CDR3 reads CASRGFPQETQYF. Here the CDR3 DNA reads TGTGCCAGTCGAGGGTTTCCCCAAGAGACCCAGTACTTC.

This chain joins TRBV10-3 and TRBJ1-1; a weak D match, TRBD1 (5 bases). This CDR3 has 14 amino acids. CDR1 ENHRY and CDR2 SYGVKD come from the germline V gene. Trimming removed 2 bases from V and 4 bases from J, with 11 bases in between. The CDR3 DNA reads as TGTGCCATCAGTGAGGAGGGCAGGGCCACTGAAGCTTTCTTT. This gives the protein CAISEEGRATEAFF.

V and J are TRBV14 and TRBJ2-5; no firm D call. The V gene's germline CDR1 is SGHDN and CDR2 FVKESK. Trimming removed 4 bases from V and 5 bases from J, with 8 bases in between. The CDR3 totals 12 residues. The CDR3 sequence is CASSRVWETQYF. CDR3 coding DNA: TGTGCCAGCAGCCGAGTCTGGGAGACCCAGTACTTC.

This clonotype was counted between two and nine times. V is TRBV3-1 and J is TRBJ1-1, with D possibly TRBD1 on 6 matching bases. In germline, CDR1 is LGHDT, CDR2 YNNKEL (reference sequence). Trimming cost V 0 bases and J 5 bases, with 16 bases left between them. The CDR3 runs to 16 residues. CDR3 DNA: TGTGCCAGCAGCCAAGAGGTGCGGGGGGCCAGGACTGAAGCTTTCTTT. Protein product: CASSQEVRGARTEAFF.

V is TRBV19 and J is TRBJ1-1, with TRBD1 matching 9 bases. This CDR3 contains 14 residues. The germline V gene has CDR1 LNHDA and CDR2 SQIVND (reference sequence). The trim removed 9 bases at V and 3 bases at J, leaving 8 bases unmatched. The CDR3 protein is CASKTGGSDTEAFF. Written as DNA, the CDR3 is TGTGCCAGCAAGACAGGGGGATCGGACACTGAAGCTTTCTTT. Supplemented by reference TRBV19 and TRBJ1-1, the full variable domain reads DGGITQSPKYLFRKEGQNVTLSCEQNLNHDAMYWYRQDPGQGLRLIYYSQIVNDFQKGDIAEGYSVSREKKESFPLTVTSAQKNPTAFYLCASKTGGSDTEAFFGQGTRLTVV.

About this clonotype itself: The junction departs from germline at one end; a sequencing error may be responsible. The CDR3 bases are TGTGCCAGCAGCTTGGTTGAACAAGCCCGCACAGAAAAACTGTTTTTT. This encodes CASSLVEQARTEKLFF. The chain combines TRBV5-1 with TRBJ1-4; no clear D gene. This CDR3 has 16 amino acids. CDR1 and CDR2 from the germline V gene are SGHRS and YFSETQ.

The chain is built from TRBV6-2 or TRBV6-3 and TRBJ2-2; 7 bases fit TRBD1. With V trimmed by 6 bases and J by 4 bases, 11 bases remained unmatched. Germline V gene lookup returns CDR1 MNHEY and CDR2 SVGEGT. This CDR3 contains 16 residues. The DNA of the CDR3 is TGTGCCAGCAGGCAACAGGGGTGGGATTCCACCGGGGAGCTGTTTTTT. This encodes CASRQQGWDSTGELFF.

Turning to this clonotype: This may arise from a read error, as a much more abundant clone is one base away. The CDR3 end shows no conserved phenylalanine or tryptophan, and so a read error is likely. This chain links TRBV19 with TRBJ2-7; D is unclear. Trimming stripped 1 base from V and 2 bases from J, with 6 bases between. Looked up from germline, CDR1 is LNHDA and CDR2 is SQIVND (reference sequence). The CDR3 runs to 13 residues. The CDR3 sequence is CASSIAVTYEQYL. As DNA, the CDR3 is TGTGCCAGTAGTATAGCGGTCACCTACGAGCAGTACCTC.

This clonotype was picked up many times. The chain joins TRBV20-1 to TRBJ1-6; weak D call: TRBD1 (5 bases). CDR3 size: 15 residues. Trimming took off 3 bases at V and 7 bases at J, with 16 bases between the two ends. Germline V gene lookup returns CDR1 DFQATT and CDR2 SNEGSKA (reference sequence). CDR3 in DNA: TGCAGTGCTAGGGGGGACGGAGAGCCCAATTCACCCCTCCACTTT. Amino acids: CSARGDGEPNSPLHF.

Worth noting for this clonotype: It may be a read error: a sequence one base away is much more abundant. The chain links TRBV10-3 to TRBJ1-6; D perhaps matches TRBD1 (5 bases). The V and J ends lost 6 bases and 3 bases respectively, with 9 bases between them. Germline V lookup: CDR1 ENHRY, CDR2 SYGVKD. The CDR3 sequence is 14 residues long. CDR3 residues: CAIRPGHYNSPLHF. The CDR3 DNA follows: TGTGCCATCAGGCCGGGGCACTATAATTCACCCCTCCACTTT.

Ten or more counts support this clonotype. The chain recombines TRBV5-1 with TRBJ2-2, with 8 bases fitting TRBD2. The J segment lost 4 bases and the V segment lost 0 bases, leaving 2 bases of the junction unmatched. The CDR3 is made up of 15 amino acids. CDR1 is SGHRS, CDR2 YFSETQ, per germline. Written as DNA, the CDR3 is TGCGCCAGCAGCTTGGGGACTAGCAGCACCGGGGAGCTGTTTTTT. It is translated as CASSLGTSSTGELFF.

The J gene is TRBJ1-4, the V gene TRBV4-3, with 8 bases lining up with TRBD1. The germline CDR1 and CDR2 sequences are LGHNA and YSLEER. This CDR3 is 14 amino acids long. With V trimmed by 8 bases and J by 6 bases, 8 bases remained unmatched. The CDR3 here is CASGPSTGDEKLFF. In DNA form, the CDR3 reads TGCGCCAGCGGTCCATCGACAGGGGATGAAAAACTGTTTTTT.

In its sample, this clonotype was seen once. This may come from a read error, since a much larger clone is one base off. The V and J genes are TRBV11-2 and TRBJ1-5; tentatively, D is TRBD1 (6 bases). The V end was cut by 4 bases, the J end by 7 bases, with 14 bases between. CDR3 length: 14 amino acids. Per the germline V gene, CDR1 is SGHAT and CDR2 is FQNNGV. The CDR3 loop is CASSSTGREQPQHF. CDR3 nucleotide sequence: TGTGCCAGCAGCTCCACAGGGAGAGAACAGCCCCAGCATTTT.

Regarding this clonotype: The junction departs from the called germline gene at one end, perhaps through a read error. The CDR3 loop is CASSEVGGRETQCF. In DNA form, the CDR3 reads TGTGCCAGCAGTGAAGTGGGAGGGAGAGAGACCCAGTGCTTC. The gene calls are TRBV6-5 and TRBJ2-5, with TRBD2 identical over 7 bases. Germline V CDR1 and CDR2: MNHEY, SVGAGI. CDR3 length: 14 residues.

This rearrangement joins TRBV7-9 to TRBJ2-7; D uncertain. Trimming pared 5 bases from V and 2 bases from J, leaving 10 bases between. Germline-derived CDR1 and CDR2 are SEHNR and FQNEAQ (reference sequence). This CDR3 is 13 amino acids long. The CDR3 reads CASSTPRAYEQYF. In nucleotides, the CDR3 is TGTGCCAGCAGCACGCCCCGGGCCTACGAGCAGTACTTC.

V is TRBV12-3 or TRBV12-4 and J is TRBJ1-4; the D gene is possibly TRBD1 (5 bases). V shed 6 bases and J shed 9 bases, with 17 bases lying between them. This CDR3 is 14 amino acids long. In DNA, the CDR3 is TGTGCCAGCAGCCTCGAGGGGACGGATCAAAAACTGTTTTTT. It yields the protein CASSLEGTDQKLFF.

The table lists this clonotype with many counts. The chain links TRBV19 to TRBJ2-6, with unresolved D. The CDR3 length is 15 residues. Trimming shortened V by 10 bases and J by 4 bases, and 17 bases separated the two germline ends. CDR1 and CDR2 (germline): LNHDA, SQIVND (reference sequence). CDR3 bases: TGTGCCACCTCAGCTATCGAATACGGGGCCAACGTCCTGACTTTC. It translates to CATSAIEYGANVLTF. Full variable domain (remainder filled in from reference TRBV19 and TRBJ2-6): DGGITQSPKYLFRKEGQNVTLSCEQNLNHDAMYWYRQDPGQGLRLIYYSQIVNDFQKGDIAEGYSVSREKKESFPLTVTSAQKNPTAFYLCATSAIEYGANVLTFGAGSRLTVL.

Worth noting for this clonotype: Since a much larger clone is just one base distant, this may be a read error. This rearrangement joins TRBV2 to TRBJ1-1, with 7 bases fitting TRBD1. The germline V gene encodes CDR1 SNHLY and CDR2 FYNNEI. This CDR3 has 15 residues. CDR3 region: CTSGLPGQMNTEAFF. The DNA for the CDR3 is TGTACCAGCGGCCTACCGGGACAGATGAACACTGAAGCTTTCTTT.

The rearrangement joins TRBV10-3 to TRBJ1-1; D is possibly TRBD1 (6 bases). The CDR3 has 12 amino acids. CDR1 is ENHRY, CDR2 SYGVKD, per germline. V lost 6 bases and J lost 4, with 9 bases in between. DNA for the CDR3: TGTGCCATCAGCTACAGGGCCACTGAAGCTTTCTTT. Its protein is CAISYRATEAFF.

The chain uses TRBV2 and TRBJ2-5; TRBD2 agrees at 10 bases. Germline CDR1 is SNHLY and CDR2 is FYNNEI. V trimming: 5 bases; J trimming: 4 bases; junction bases outside the gene matches: 10. CDR3 size: 16 residues. CDR3 nucleotides: TGTGCCAGCAGTTCTCTAGCGGGGGCGATGCGAGAGACCCAGTACTTC. Protein: CASSSLAGAMRETQYF.

At least ten counts were recorded for this clonotype. The chain links TRBV15 to TRBJ1-4; no clear D. The CDR3 sequence is 14 residues long. Trimming removed 2 bases from V and 12 bases from J, with 16 bases in between. CDR1 and CDR2 (germline): LNHNV, YYDKDF (reference sequence). The CDR3 region is CATSRSPASEELFF. CDR3 in DNA: TGTGCCACCAGCAGATCCCCGGCGTCTGAGGAACTGTTTTTT.

This clonotype was detected ten times or more. The CDR3 DNA follows: TGTGCCAGCAGTGAATCTGCGAATCAGCCCCAGCATTTT. Amino acids: CASSESANQPQHF. The chain uses TRBV6-5 and TRBJ1-5; no clear D. The CDR3 runs 13 residues. With 5 bases removed from V and 4 bases from J, the gap between germline ends came to 9 bases. The germline CDR1 and CDR2 sequences are MNHEY and SVGAGI.

V and J are TRBV19 and TRBJ1-4; TRBD1 matches at 8 bases. The CDR3 spans 15 residues. Germline V gene lookup returns CDR1 LNHDA and CDR2 SQIVND (reference sequence). V lost 5 bases and J lost 3; bases outside the gene matches: 5. The DNA for the CDR3 is TGTGCCAGTAGTGTCGCGACAGGGGCTAATGAAAAACTGTTTTTT. It yields the protein CASSVATGANEKLFF. The full variable domain, completed using reference TRBV19 and TRBJ1-4, is DGGITQSPKYLFRKEGQNVTLSCEQNLNHDAMYWYRQDPGQGLRLIYYSQIVNDFQKGDIAEGYSVSREKKESFPLTVTSAQKNPTAFYLCASSVATGANEKLFFGSGTQLSVL.